Included here is one T cell receptor beta chain sequence, with context. Its antigen is not identified. This sample was included in a study of T cells after yellow fever vaccination. Turning to the study itself: Some fractions had low cell numbers, and these were prepared with SMART-Seq v4 Ultra Low Input. Study findings and constraints: On re-exposure, the response was weaker but peaked faster, at day 5 versus 15. Among all clonotypes, a small share was observed in both CD4 and CD8 compartments. Post-booster repertoires contained most primary-vaccination clones again (almost 97% CD4, roughly 91% CD8).

TCRdb called the 5' RACE reads again in MiXCR, with one record for every CDR3 protein. The sample contains nearly 550,000 distinct CDR3 sequences, over 15% of which appear only once. The source of this sequence is a man aged 25-45 years who received the YFV17D yellow fever vaccine. This material consisted of PBMCs, taken 15 days after the yellow fever booster vaccination.

Here the CDR3 DNA reads TGCGCCAGCAGCTTTGCTACAAATAATGAAAAACTGTTTTTT. Its protein is CASSFATNNEKLFF. The chain employs TRBV5-1 and TRBJ1-4; D is ambiguous. The germline CDR1 and CDR2 sequences are SGHRS and YFSETQ. With 2 bases removed from V and 4 bases from J, the gap between germline ends came to 9 bases. CDR3 length: 14 residues.